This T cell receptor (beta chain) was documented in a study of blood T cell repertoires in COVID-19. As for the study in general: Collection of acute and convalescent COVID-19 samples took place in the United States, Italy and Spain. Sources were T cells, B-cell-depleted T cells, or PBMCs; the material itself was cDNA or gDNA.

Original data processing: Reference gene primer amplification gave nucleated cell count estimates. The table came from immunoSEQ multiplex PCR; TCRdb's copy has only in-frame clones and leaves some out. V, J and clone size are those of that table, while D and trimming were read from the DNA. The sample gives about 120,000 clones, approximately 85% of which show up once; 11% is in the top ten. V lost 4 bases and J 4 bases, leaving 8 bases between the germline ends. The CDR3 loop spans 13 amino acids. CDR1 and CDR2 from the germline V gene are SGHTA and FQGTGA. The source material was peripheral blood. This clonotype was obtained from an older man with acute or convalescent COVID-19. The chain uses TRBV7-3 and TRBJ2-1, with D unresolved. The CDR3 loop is CASSSTEYNEQFF. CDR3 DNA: TGTGCCAGCAGCTCAACGGAGTACAATGAGCAGTTCTTC.